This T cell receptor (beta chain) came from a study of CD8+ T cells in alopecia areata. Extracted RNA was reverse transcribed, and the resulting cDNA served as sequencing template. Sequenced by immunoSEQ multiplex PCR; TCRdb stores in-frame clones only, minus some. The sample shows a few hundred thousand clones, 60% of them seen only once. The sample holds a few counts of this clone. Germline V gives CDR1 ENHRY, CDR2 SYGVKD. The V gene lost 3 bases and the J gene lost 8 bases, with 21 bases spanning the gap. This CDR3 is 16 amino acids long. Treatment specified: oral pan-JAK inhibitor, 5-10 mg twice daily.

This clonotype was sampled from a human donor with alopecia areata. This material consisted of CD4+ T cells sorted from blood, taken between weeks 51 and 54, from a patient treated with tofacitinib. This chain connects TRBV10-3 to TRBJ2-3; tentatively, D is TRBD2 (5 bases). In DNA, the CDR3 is TGTGCCATCAGTGAAGGTGCGGGTGTACTGTCGGGTACGCAGTATTTT. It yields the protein CAISEGAGVLSGTQYF.